A selection of T cell receptor beta chains follows, all from one sample in a study of T cells after posttransplantation cyclophosphamide. Sequencing used immunoSEQ multiplex PCR; TCRdb keeps in-frame clones, though not all of them. The sample lists 4,500 to 5,500 clones, over 70% seen once, with approximately 24% in the top ten. The starting material was PBMCs, obtained after an allogeneic stem cell transplant with a calcineurin inhibitor and methotrexate. The receptors derive from a male patient aged 35 to 55 who received an allogeneic stem cell transplant from an unrelated donor, was CMV-positive, and had chronic GVHD only. Some T cells may be provided by the graft donor. Both conserved end residues are part of each CDR3. D genes are given only for firm matches. The listing skips clone size in some rows; elsewhere it reads once, few, many or a size class.

size,J,V,D,CDR3,DNA
once,TRBJ2-4,TRBV5-6,TRBD1,CASRYGTGRNIQYF,TGTGCCAGCAGATACGGGACAGGGCGGAACATTCAGTACTTC
few,TRBJ2-2,TRBV5-1,NA,CASRGTLNTGELFF,TGCGCCAGCAGGGGGACACTGAACACCGGGGAGCTGTTTTTT
NA,TRBJ1-1,TRBV30,TRBD1,CASVRKGAGFTEAFF,TGTGCCTCAGTTCGAAAGGGGGCAGGATTCACTGAAGCTTTCTTT
NA,TRBJ2-7,TRBV2,NA,CASSDPRKENSYEQYF,TGTGCCAGCAGTGATCCGAGGAAGGAAAACTCCTACGAGCAGTACTTC
NA,TRBJ1-1,TRBV19,NA,CASIGWGRADTEAFF,TGTGCCAGTATTGGATGGGGGAGGGCCGACACTGAAGCTTTCTTT
NA,TRBJ1-6,TRBV9,TRBD1,CASSALGQGNSPLHF,TGTGCCAGCAGCGCGCTGGGACAGGGGAACTCACCCCTCCACTTT
NA,TRBJ2-7,TRBV23-1,NA,CASSQGRSLEYF,TGCGCCAGCAGTCAAGGGAGGTCGTTGGAGTACTTC
NA,TRBJ2-7,TRBV4-1,NA,CASSQVFRGGYEQYF,TGCGCCAGCAGCCAAGTTTTCAGGGGTGGCTACGAGCAGTACTTC
NA,TRBJ1-2,TRBV7-9,NA,CASSYAPGRGLGYTF,TGTGCCAGCAGCTATGCCCCTGGGAGGGGTTTGGGCTACACCTTC
NA,TRBJ1-5,TRBV19,NA,CASSQRQGNQPQHF,TGTGCCAGTAGTCAAAGACAGGGCAATCAGCCCCAGCATTTT
NA,TRBJ1-2,TRBV27,TRBD1,CASSFVDRGRGYTF,TGTGCCAGCAGTTTCGTCGACAGGGGGCGGGGCTACACCTTC